The clone carrying this T cell receptor beta chain has more than one count but fewer than ten. The record originates from a study of identical twins. Using its own MiXCR run on the 5' RACE reads, TCRdb lists one record per CDR3 protein. Altogether around 960,000 distinct CDR3 sequences are present, roughly an eighth being singletons, with the ten largest covering around 1.5%. The CDR3 is 15 residues long. V dropped 6 bases and J dropped 4; count of bases not matched to a gene: 6. This sample was also put to use in a study of yellow fever vaccine responses in identical twins.

Sequenced: PBMCs. The V and J genes are TRBV12-3 or TRBV12-4 and TRBJ2-2; 9 nucleotides agree with TRBD1. This TCR derives from a woman under 30 in good health. The CDR3 bases are TGTGCCAGCAGATTGGGACAGGGCGGCACCGGGGAGCTGTTTTTT. As protein: CASRLGQGGTGELFF.